These T cell receptor beta chains were read from a single sample in a study of identical twins. Each CDR3 protein is one row after TCRdb ran MiXCR on the 5' RACE reads. Seen here are a few hundred thousand distinct CDR3 sequences, roughly a tenth observed once, and the top ten hold about 9.1%. Sequenced: memory T cells sorted from blood. These receptor sequences come from a middle-aged man in good health. The CDR3 runs from the conserved cysteine through the conserved F or W. The order of the fields is J gene, V gene, clone size, D gene, CDR3 DNA, CDR3 protein. D genes are given only for firm matches. Clone size, where shown, is once, few, many, or a class for clones that have expanded.

TRBJ2-3	TRBV6-1	few	-	TGTGCCAGCAGAAGATCAGGGGTTTCCCTTGCAGATACGCAGTATTTT	CASRRSGVSLADTQYF
TRBJ1-1	TRBV11-2	many	-	TGTGCCAGCACGAGGGTGACTGAAGCTTTCTTT	CASTRVTEAFF
TRBJ2-3	TRBV7-2	-	TRBD2	TGTGCCAGCAGCCCCTCCCCAGCGGGAGGGGCAGATACGCAGTATTTT	CASSPSPAGGADTQYF
TRBJ1-1	TRBV18	few	-	TGTGCCAGCTCACTACGCCGGGGAGATGGGACTGAAGCTTTCTTT	CASSLRRGDGTEAFF
TRBJ1-2	TRBV5-4	-	-	TGTGCCAGCAGCTTGGAGGGCAGCCCCTATGGCTACACCTTC	CASSLEGSPYGYTF
TRBJ2-7	TRBV29-1	many	-	TGCAGCGCCCGTGCCTCAACTTCCTACGAGCAGTACTTC	CSARASTSYEQYF
TRBJ1-4	TRBV7-9	-	-	TGTGCCAGCAGCCCCAGACAGTTTTCCGAAAAACTGTTTTTT	CASSPRQFSEKLFF
TRBJ2-1	TRBV18	few	TRBD2	TGTGCCAGCTCACCGCCGGGACTAGGGGACTTTGAGCAGTTCTTC	CASSPPGLGDFEQFF
TRBJ1-1	TRBV19	-	-	TGTGCCAGTAGTATCGGACAGAGGACAAACACTGAAGCTTTCTTT	CASSIGQRTNTEAFF
TRBJ1-1	TRBV3-1	many	-	TGTGCCAGCAGCCCAACATGGGGCACTGAAGCTTTCTTT	CASSPTWGTEAFF
TRBJ2-3	TRBV5-1	-	TRBD2	TGCGCCAGCAGCTTGCAAGGACTAGCGGACACAGATACGCAGTATTTT	CASSLQGLADTDTQYF
TRBJ2-7	TRBV7-8	few	TRBD2	TGTGCCAGCAGTCAGAACCGGGGGGTATACGAGCAGTACTTC	CASSQNRGVYEQYF
TRBJ2-1	TRBV5-5	few	TRBD2	TGTGCCAGCAGCCCAAACCCATCGACTAGCGGGAAATGGCAGTTCTTC	CASSPNPSTSGKWQFF
TRBJ2-2	TRBV3-1	many	-	TGTGCCAGCAGCCAAGAATTAGAACTCTACACCGGGGAGCTGTTTTTT	CASSQELELYTGELFF
TRBJ2-6	TRBV6-2/TRBV6-3	few	-	TGTGCCAGCAGGCGAATGGGGGGACGGGTCTTTTCTGGGGCCAACGTCCTGACTTTC	CASRRMGGRVFSGANVLTF
TRBJ2-5	TRBV21-1	-	-	TGTGCCAGCAGCACACCAGGGGAAAGGGAGACCCAGTACTTC	CASSTPGERETQYF
TRBJ1-3	TRBV11-1	few	-	TGTGCCAGCAGCCCCCCGCCCCAATGGGCCCAGCGAAAAAACACCATATATTTT	CASSPPPQWAQRKNTIYF
TRBJ2-7	TRBV12-3/TRBV12-4	-	TRBD1	TGTGCCAGCAGGAGGGGGGACAGGGGTACCTACGAGCAGTACTTC	CASRRGDRGTYEQYF
TRBJ2-7	TRBV7-3	many	-	TGTGCCAGCAGCTTAAGTGGGGGAGTAAGCGAGCAGTACTTC	CASSLSGGVSEQYF
TRBJ2-1	TRBV7-9	many	-	TGTGCCAGCAGCCCGTTGAAAGGGTATCTGGGCCCTTTCTTC	CASSPLKGYLGPFF
TRBJ2-7	TRBV28	few	-	TGTGCCAGCAGTTTTTTCCGGGTTTCTACCTACGAGCAGTACTTC	CASSFFRVSTYEQYF
TRBJ1-1	TRBV28	many	-	TGTGCCAGCAGTTTCCCCCAGGGTAACACTGAAGCTTTCTTT	CASSFPQGNTEAFF
TRBJ2-7	TRBV20-1	many	TRBD1	TGCAGTGCTAAAAGACAGGGAGACGAGCAGTACTTC	CSAKRQGDEQYF
TRBJ1-2	TRBV18	many	-	TGTGCCAGCTCACCTTTCCCTCGGTATGGCTACACCTTC	CASSPFPRYGYTF
TRBJ2-1	TRBV5-4	many	-	TGTGCCAGCACGCCTCGGAGCAGTAATGAGCAGTTCTTC	CASTPRSSNEQFF
TRBJ2-7	TRBV30	few	-	TGTGCCTGGAGTGTATCCGAGGGGGTCACCTACGAGCAGTACTTC	CAWSVSEGVTYEQYF
TRBJ2-1	TRBV6-2/TRBV6-3	few	-	TGTGCCAGCAGAGAGGTTTCTGGCTCCTACAATGAGCAGTTCTTC	CASREVSGSYNEQFF
TRBJ2-3	TRBV15	many	-	TGTGCCACCAGCAGAGGGCCCTGGACAGATACGCAGTATTTT	CATSRGPWTDTQYF
TRBJ2-7	TRBV7-2	-	TRBD1	TGTGCCAGCAGCTTACAGGCAGGGGGCTACGAGCAGTACTTC	CASSLQAGGYEQYF
TRBJ2-7	TRBV20-1	-	TRBD2	TGCAGTGTTAGTGACGGGATAGCGGGGGGACCAGCCTACGAGCAGTACTTC	CSVSDGIAGGPAYEQYF
TRBJ2-1	TRBV14	few	TRBD2	TGTGCCAGCAGCCAAGCCAGGGGTAGCGGGAGTTGGGGTGAGCAGTTCTTC	CASSQARGSGSWGEQFF
TRBJ1-2	TRBV20-1	many	-	TGCAGTGTTTCGACAGAAAACTATGGCTACACCTTC	CSVSTENYGYTF
TRBJ2-1	TRBV4-3	few	-	TGCGCCAGCAGCCCTAAGTTTGATGTGTCGGCGGGCGTATACAATGAGCAGTTCTTC	CASSPKFDVSAGVYNEQFF
TRBJ2-7	TRBV20-1	-	TRBD2	TGCAGTGCTGAAACTAGCGACAGCTCCTACGAGCAGTACTTC	CSAETSDSSYEQYF
TRBJ2-2	TRBV3-1	many	-	TGTGCCAGCAGCCAAGATCCAGGGGAGCACGGGGAGCTGTTTTTT	CASSQDPGEHGELFF
TRBJ2-3	TRBV4-1	many	-	TGCGCCAGCAGCCAAGATCCGGGCAAAGATACGCAGTATTTT	CASSQDPGKDTQYF
TRBJ2-3	TRBV28	many	TRBD2	TGTGCCAGCAGCCGGACTAGCGGGAGGAATACGCAGTATTTT	CASSRTSGRNTQYF
TRBJ1-1	TRBV20-1	-	-	TGCAGTGCTTCCCGCGGGGACACTGAAGCTTTCTTT	CSASRGDTEAFF
TRBJ2-7	TRBV28	-	TRBD1	TGTGCCAGCAGTTGGGGACAGATCAACGAGCAGTACTTC	CASSWGQINEQYF
TRBJ2-5	TRBV29-1	many	-	TGCAGCGTTGGAGGGCCTAGGGGGACCCAGTACTTC	CSVGGPRGTQYF
TRBJ2-7	TRBV12-3/TRBV12-4	many	TRBD2	TGTGCCAGCAGACCGACTAGCGGGGGGGCCTACGAGCAGTACTTC	CASRPTSGGAYEQYF
TRBJ2-5	TRBV6-1	many	-	TGTGCCAGCAGAGAAGGAGGACAAGAGACCCAGTACTTC	CASREGGQETQYF
TRBJ1-5	TRBV12-3/TRBV12-4	-	-	TGTGCCAGCAGTTTATTACAGGGTGTTCAGCCCCAGCATTTT	CASSLLQGVQPQHF
TRBJ1-2	TRBV6-5	-	-	TGTGCCAGCAGTTCAAGTATGGGACTCACCCTGAGTCATGGCTACACCTTC	CASSSSMGLTLSHGYTF
TRBJ1-3	TRBV12-3/TRBV12-4	many	-	TGTGCCAGCAGTCTGATTGGAAACACCATATATTTT	CASSLIGNTIYF
TRBJ2-1	TRBV4-3	many	-	TGCGCCAGCAGCCAAGATCGAGCGGGCAATGAGCAGTTCTTC	CASSQDRAGNEQFF
TRBJ2-3	TRBV7-9	many	-	TGTGCCAGCAGCTTAGCGCTGGGGCAGGACACAGATACGCAGTATTTT	CASSLALGQDTDTQYF
TRBJ2-7	TRBV11-2	many	TRBD2	TGTGCCAGCAGCCGGTCGACTAGCGGGAGGCACTCCTACGAGCAGTACTTC	CASSRSTSGRHSYEQYF
TRBJ2-6	TRBV3-1	few	-	TGTGCCAGCGGTTCTGGGGCCAACGTCCTGACTTTC	CASGSGANVLTF
TRBJ2-2	TRBV5-4	-	-	TGTGCCAGCAGATTTATGGGACAACCCACCGGGGAGCTGTTTTTT	CASRFMGQPTGELFF
TRBJ1-1	TRBV6-5	-	-	TGTGCCAGCAGTTACTCGATCGGCCTGAACACTGAAGCTTTCTTT	CASSYSIGLNTEAFF
TRBJ2-5	TRBV21-1	many	-	TGTGCCAGACCAACAGGGTTCAGGGAGACCCAGTACTTC	CARPTGFRETQYF
TRBJ2-4	TRBV5-1	many	-	TGCGCCAGCAGCTGGGAGTATAGCGGAGGCGGGGACATTCAGTACTTC	CASSWEYSGGGDIQYF
TRBJ2-6	TRBV19	few	-	TGTGCCAGTACCCAGGGCTCAGGGTCTGGGGCCAACGTCCTGACTTTC	CASTQGSGSGANVLTF
TRBJ1-1	TRBV20-1	few	-	TGCAGTGCTAGAGAAGGGGACGGGGTGTGGGGCACTGAAGCTTTCTTT	CSAREGDGVWGTEAFF